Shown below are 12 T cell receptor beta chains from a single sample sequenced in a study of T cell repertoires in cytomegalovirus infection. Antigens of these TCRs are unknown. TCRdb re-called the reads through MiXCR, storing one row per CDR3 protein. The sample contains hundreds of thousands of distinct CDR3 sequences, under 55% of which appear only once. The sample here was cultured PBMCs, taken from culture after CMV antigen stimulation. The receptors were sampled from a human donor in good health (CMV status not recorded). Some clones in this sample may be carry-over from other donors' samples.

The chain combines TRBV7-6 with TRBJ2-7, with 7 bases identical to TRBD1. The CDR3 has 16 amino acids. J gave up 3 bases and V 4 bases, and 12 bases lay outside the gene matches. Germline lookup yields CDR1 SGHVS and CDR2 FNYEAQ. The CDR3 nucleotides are TGTGCCAGCAGCTCAGCAAGACAGGGAATATACTACGAGCAGTACTTC. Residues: CASSSARQGIYYEQYF.

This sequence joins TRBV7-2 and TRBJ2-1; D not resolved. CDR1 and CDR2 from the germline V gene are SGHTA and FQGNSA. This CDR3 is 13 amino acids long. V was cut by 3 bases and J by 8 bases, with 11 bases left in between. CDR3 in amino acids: CASSFYLQDEQFF. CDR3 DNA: TGTGCCAGCAGCTTTTATCTCCAGGATGAGCAGTTCTTC.

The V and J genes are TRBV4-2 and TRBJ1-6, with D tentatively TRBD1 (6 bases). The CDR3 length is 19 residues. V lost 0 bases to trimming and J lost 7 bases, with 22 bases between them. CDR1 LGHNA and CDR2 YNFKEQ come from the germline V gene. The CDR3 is CASSQDRIWDDRLNSPLHF. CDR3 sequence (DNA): TGTGCCAGCAGCCAAGATCGGATTTGGGACGACAGGTTGAATTCACCCCTCCACTTT.

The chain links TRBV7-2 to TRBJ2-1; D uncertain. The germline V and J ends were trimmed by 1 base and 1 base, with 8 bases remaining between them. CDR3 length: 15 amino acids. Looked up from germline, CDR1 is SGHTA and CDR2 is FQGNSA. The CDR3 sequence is CASSLVEDSYNEQFF. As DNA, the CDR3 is TGTGCCAGCAGCTTAGTTGAGGATTCCTACAATGAGCAGTTCTTC.

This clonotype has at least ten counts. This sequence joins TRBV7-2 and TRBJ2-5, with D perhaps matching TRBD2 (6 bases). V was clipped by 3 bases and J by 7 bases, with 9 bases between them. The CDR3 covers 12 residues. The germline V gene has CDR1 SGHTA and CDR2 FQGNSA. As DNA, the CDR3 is TGTGCCAGCAGCTTGACTAGGTGGACCCAGTACTTC. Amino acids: CASSLTRWTQYF.

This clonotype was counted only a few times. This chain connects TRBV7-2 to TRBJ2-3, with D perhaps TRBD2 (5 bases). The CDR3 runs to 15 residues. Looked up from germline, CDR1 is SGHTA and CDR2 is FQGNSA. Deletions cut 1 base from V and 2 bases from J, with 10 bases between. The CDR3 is CASSLGGYTTDTQYF. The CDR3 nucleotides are TGTGCCAGCAGCTTAGGCGGGTATACCACAGATACGCAGTATTTT.

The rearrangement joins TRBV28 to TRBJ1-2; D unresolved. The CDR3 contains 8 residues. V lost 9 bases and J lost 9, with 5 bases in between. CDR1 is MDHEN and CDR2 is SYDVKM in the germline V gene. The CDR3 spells CASGSYTF. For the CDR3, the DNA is TGTGCCAGTGGTAGCTACACCTTC.

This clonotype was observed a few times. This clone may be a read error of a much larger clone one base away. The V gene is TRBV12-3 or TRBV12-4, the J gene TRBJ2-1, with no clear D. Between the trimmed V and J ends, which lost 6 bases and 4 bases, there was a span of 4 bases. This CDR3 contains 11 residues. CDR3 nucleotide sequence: TGTGCCAGCAGGCGGTACAATGAGCAGTTCTTC. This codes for CASRRYNEQFF.

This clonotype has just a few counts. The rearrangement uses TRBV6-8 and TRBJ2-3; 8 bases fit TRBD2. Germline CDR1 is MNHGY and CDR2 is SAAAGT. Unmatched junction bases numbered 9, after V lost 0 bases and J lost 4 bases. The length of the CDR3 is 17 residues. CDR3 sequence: CASSYSRRGASPDTQYF. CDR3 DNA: TGTGCCAGCAGTTACTCCAGGCGGGGGGCCTCACCAGATACGCAGTATTTT.

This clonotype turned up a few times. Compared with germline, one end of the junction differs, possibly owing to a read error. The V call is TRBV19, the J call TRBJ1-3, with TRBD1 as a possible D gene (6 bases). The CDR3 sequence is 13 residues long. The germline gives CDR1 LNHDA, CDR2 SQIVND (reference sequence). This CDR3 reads CASSTGSRNTIYF. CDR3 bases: TGTGCCAGCAGTACAGGGAGCCGAAACACCATATATTTT.

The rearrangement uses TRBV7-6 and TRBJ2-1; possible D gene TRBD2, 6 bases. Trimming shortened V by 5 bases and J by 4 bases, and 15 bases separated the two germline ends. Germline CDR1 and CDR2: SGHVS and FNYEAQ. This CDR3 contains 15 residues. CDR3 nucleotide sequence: TGTGCCAGCAGCCCAAGGGCGGGAATTTACAATGAGCAGTTCTTC. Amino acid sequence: CASSPRAGIYNEQFF.

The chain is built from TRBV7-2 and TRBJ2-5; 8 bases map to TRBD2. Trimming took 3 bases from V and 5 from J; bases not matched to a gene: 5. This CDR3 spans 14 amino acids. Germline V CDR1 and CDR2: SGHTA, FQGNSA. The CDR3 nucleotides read TGTGCCAGCAGCTTCTTCGGGGGGGGGGAGACCCAGTACTTC. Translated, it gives CASSFFGGGETQYF.